This TCR beta chain was sequenced during a study of CD8+CD57+ T cells in acquired aplastic anemia. Whole-study context: The DNA of sorted CD4+ and CD8+ cells averaged roughly 3.2 ug. Study outcomes and limitations: Statistical testing detected no significant gap in CD8+ Simpson's diversity between patients and controls. About 29 CD8+ CDR3 sequences occurred in both the patients and the controls.

This clonotype appeared many times. The target antigen is unknown. The template for TCR beta VDJ and CDR3 sequence profiling was genomic DNA. TCRdb re-derived calls from the reads in MiXCR, one entry per CDR3 protein. This table has 250,000 to 300,000 distinct CDR3 sequences, 55% to 60% appearing once. The sequenced sample was sorted CD4+, CD8+, or CD8+CD57+ T cells (not recorded which) from PBMCs. This TCR came from a human donor with severe aplastic anemia or a healthy control (not recorded which).

CDR3 amino acids: CSAREGRGVQYF. DNA of the CDR3: TGCAGTGCTAGAGAGGGGCGGGGGGTTCAGTACTTC. V gene TRBV20-1 combines with J gene TRBJ2-4; 8 nucleotides agree with TRBD2. CDR1 DFQATT and CDR2 SNEGSKA come from the germline V gene (reference sequence). The trim removed 0 bases at V and 11 bases at J, leaving 3 bases unmatched. The CDR3 spans 12 residues.